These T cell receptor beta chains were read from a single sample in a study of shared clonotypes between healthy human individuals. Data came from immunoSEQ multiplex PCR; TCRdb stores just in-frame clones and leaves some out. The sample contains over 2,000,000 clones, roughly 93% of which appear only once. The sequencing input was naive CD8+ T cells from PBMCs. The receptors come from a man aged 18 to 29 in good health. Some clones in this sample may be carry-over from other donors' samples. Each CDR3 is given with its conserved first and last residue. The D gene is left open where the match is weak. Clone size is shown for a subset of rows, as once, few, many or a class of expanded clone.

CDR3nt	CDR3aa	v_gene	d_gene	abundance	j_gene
TGCGCCAGCAGCATTAGGACAGGGTTTAGGCCAGATACGCAGTATTTT	CASSIRTGFRPDTQYF	TRBV5-1	TRBD1	-	TRBJ2-3
TGTGCCAGCAGTTTAGACAGGGTGAACTACGAGCAGTACTTC	CASSLDRVNYEQYF	TRBV27	TRBD1	-	TRBJ2-7
TGCGCCAGCACTCCGGGGGAGGCTAGCGTTTTTGAGCAGTTCTTC	CASTPGEASVFEQFF	TRBV5-1	-	-	TRBJ2-1
TGTGCCAGCAGCCCTAAGATTGGGAGGCGCCAAGAGACCCAGTACTTC	CASSPKIGRRQETQYF	TRBV7-9	-	-	TRBJ2-5
TGTGCCAGCAGTACACGGGACCCCGGGGCTAGCGGGAGGGCCTCGTTCTTC	CASSTRDPGASGRASFF	TRBV28	TRBD2	-	TRBJ2-1
TGTGCCAGCAGTCCGGGGACATCCCACAATGAGCAGTTCTTC	CASSPGTSHNEQFF	TRBV27	-	-	TRBJ2-1
TGTGCCAGTAGTATGTTTGGTACCGCTTACACCGGGGAGCTGTTTTTT	CASSMFGTAYTGELFF	TRBV19	-	once	TRBJ2-2
TGTGCCAGCAGTTTCCTAGGGGGCCAAGAGACCCAGTACTTC	CASSFLGGQETQYF	TRBV27	-	-	TRBJ2-5
TGTGCCACCGATACTCCGTACACCTCGGTTCAGCCCCAGCATTTT	CATDTPYTSVQPQHF	TRBV28	-	-	TRBJ1-5
TGTGTCAGCTCACCAACAAAAGGGACTAGTTCCCGCAATGAGCAGTTCTTC	CVSSPTKGTSSRNEQFF	TRBV18	TRBD2	-	TRBJ2-1
TGTGCCAGCAGCTTAGGGTTCGCAGGGGGGGATGAAAAACTGTTTTTT	CASSLGFAGGDEKLFF	TRBV7-8	TRBD1	-	TRBJ1-4
TGTGCCAGCAGCCAACGGACAGGTGCAACCTACGAGCAGTACTTC	CASSQRTGATYEQYF	TRBV11-1	TRBD1	-	TRBJ2-7